This TCR beta chain emerged from a study of blood T cell repertoires in COVID-19. The V end was cut by 4 bases, the J end by 0 bases, with 7 bases between. From germline, CDR1 is GTSNPN and CDR2 SVGIG (reference sequence). CDR3 size: 14 residues. Authors' processing steps: From reference gene primer amplification, estimates of nucleated cell counts were derived. Libraries were prepared by immunoSEQ multiplex PCR; TCRdb keeps only in-frame clonotypes and omits some of them. V and J calls and clone size are those listed in that table; D and trimming were worked out from the DNA. The data contain about 170,000 clones, more than 70% of them seen just once; the ten biggest clones take up 2% to 2.5%.

Input material: peripheral blood. V gene TRBV30 combines with J gene TRBJ1-6; D uncertain. The receptor's source is a man between 50 and 59 years old who had recovered from COVID-19. CDR3 loop: CAWKAGSYNSPLHF. The CDR3 DNA reads TGTGCCTGGAAAGCGGGCTCCTATAATTCACCCCTCCACTTT. The full variable domain, completed using reference TRBV30 and TRBJ1-6, is SQTIHQWPATLVQPVGSPLSLECTVEGTSNPNLYWYRQAAGRGLQLLFYSVGIGQISSEVPQNLSASRPQDRQFILSSKKLLLSDSGFYLCAWKAGSYNSPLHFGNGTRLTVT.